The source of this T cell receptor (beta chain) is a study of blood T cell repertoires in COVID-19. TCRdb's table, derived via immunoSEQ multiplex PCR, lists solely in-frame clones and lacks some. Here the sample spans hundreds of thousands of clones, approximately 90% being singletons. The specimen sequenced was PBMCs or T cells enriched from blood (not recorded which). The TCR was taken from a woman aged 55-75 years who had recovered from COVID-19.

The CDR3 protein is CATSDLGARTGELFF. In DNA, the CDR3 is TGTGCCACCAGTGATTTGGGGGCGCGGACCGGGGAGCTGTTTTTT. The rearrangement joins TRBV24-1 to TRBJ2-2; TRBD1 might be the D (5 bases). V was shortened by 0 bases and J by 5 bases, with 9 bases between the two germline ends. Germline V lookup: CDR1 KGHDR, CDR2 SFDVKD. This CDR3 spans 15 amino acids.